The table lists the clone carrying this T cell receptor (beta chain) with many counts. The antigen remains undetermined. The time point here: newly diagnosed GD, antithyroid drugs for less than 3 months. There was RNA extracted from PBMCs, and the TCR library was made from it. CDR3 length: 15 amino acids. Germline V gives CDR1 SGHAT, CDR2 FQNNGV. Trimming took 2 bases from V and 5 from J, leaving 15 bases between them. The data were taken from a study of regulatory T cells in long-lasting Graves disease. To make TCR beta libraries, researchers used iRepertoire HTBI primers and Arm-PCR of CDR3 regions. Each CDR3 protein gets one entry after TCRdb re-called the multiplex PCR reads with MiXCR. The table lists about 620,000 distinct CDR3 sequences, less than 20% of them singletons. Points from the study as a whole: Persistent Graves' patients showed less TCR diversity than newly diagnosed ones. Persistent patients had more shared public clonotypes (fewer than 3,000) than new patients (about 870).

This sample was shared with a second study, whose subject was T cells in Graves' hyperthyroidism and ophthalmopathy. Turning to that study: Each patient was aged 18 to 65 and had newly diagnosed hyperthyroidism of under 2 months' duration. When the TCR CDR3 underwent first-round RT-PCR, the HTBI primer set was used.

The specimen was peripheral blood mononuclear cells (PBMCs), collected at new diagnosis, from a patient treated with antithyroid drugs. The receptor's source is a woman aged 25 to 39 with Graves disease. The rearrangement uses TRBV11-2 and TRBJ2-5, with a weak D call TRBD2 (5 bases). As DNA, the CDR3 is TGTGCCAGCAGCTTAAGGTTGGGAGCGTTGGAGACCCAGTACTTC. Its protein product is CASSLRLGALETQYF.